This TCR beta chain was observed in a study of shared clonotypes between healthy human individuals. Naive CD8 isolation took CD45RO-negative cells positively selected for CCR7 and excluded terminally differentiated effector memory CD45RA+ cells. The germline V gene encodes CDR1 LNHDA and CDR2 SQIVND (reference sequence). This CDR3 region has 15 residues. The ends lost 5 bases at V and 4 bases at J; junction bases unmatched: 6. Details on this clone: Its antigen is unknown.

On sorted subsets, replicate PCRs used 150 to 250 ng DNA, or 31,000 or so T cell genomes. Some clones are missing from TCRdb's copy, which holds only in-frame ones; the method was immunoSEQ multiplex PCR. Of hundreds of thousands of clones listed, roughly 95% are singletons. Study-level points and caveats: Large sequencing depth failed to make sorted-subset sequencing complete, rarefaction showed. Shared across a few donors were roughly 4.7% of the naive CD4 clonotypes. In contrast to clonotypes shared by all four donors, non-shared clonotypes had lower generation probabilities.

Sequencing was carried out using naive CD8+ T cells sorted from blood. The chain is built from TRBV19 and TRBJ2-7; 12 nucleotides match TRBD1. The receptor comes from a woman between 25 and 40 years old in good health. The CDR3 spells CASSFGTGGVYEQYF. In DNA form, the CDR3 reads TGTGCCAGTAGTTTCGGGACAGGGGGCGTATACGAGCAGTACTTC.